One and the same sample provided the 6 T cell receptor beta chains below, sequenced in a study of blood T cell repertoires in COVID-19. The assay was immunoSEQ multiplex PCR, and TCRdb's table has in-frame clones only and misses some. The profile shows 200,000 to 250,000 clones, 65% to 90% of them singletons. Sequencing used PBMCs or T cells enriched from blood (not recorded which). The receptors shown here come from a man in his forties who had recovered from COVID-19.

This chain links TRBV3-1 (or the pseudogene TRBV3-2) with TRBJ2-3; 7 bases are shared with TRBD2. In germline, CDR1 is LGHDT, CDR2 YNNKEL (reference sequence). V trimming: 5 bases; J trimming: 0 bases; junction bases outside the gene matches: 8. The CDR3 is 16 residues long. The CDR3 reads CASSARKRGSTDTQYF. CDR3 bases: TGTGCCAGCAGCGCCAGAAAGCGGGGAAGCACAGATACGCAGTATTTT.

The chain has TRBV27 and TRBJ2-5, with 8 bases that match TRBD2. The CDR3 is 15 amino acids. After removal of 4 bases from V and 2 bases from J, the junction contained 6 bases not matched to a gene. From germline, CDR1 is MNHEY and CDR2 SMNVEV (reference sequence). CDR3 loop: CASSYLAGLQETQYF. CDR3 DNA sequence: TGTGCCAGCAGTTACCTAGCGGGTTTACAAGAGACCCAGTACTTC.

About this clone: One end of the junction does not line up with germline, which may come from a read error. V is TRBV29-1 and J is TRBJ2-1; TRBD2 matches at 11 bases. Germline V gene lookup returns CDR1 SQVTM and CDR2 ANQGSEA. The CDR3 is 15 residues long. CDR3 residues: CSAENSGRGNNEQFF. In DNA, the CDR3 is TGCAGCGCTGAAAATAGCGGGAGGGGGAACAATGAGCAGTTCTTC.

This sequence joins TRBV30 and TRBJ2-7; D gene unclear. V lost 5 bases, J lost 5 bases, and 10 bases lay in between. The CDR3 runs to 11 residues. Germline loops: CDR1 GTSNPN, CDR2 SVGIG (reference sequence). CDR3 in amino acids: CAWGMGDEQYF. In nucleotides, the CDR3 is TGTGCCTGGGGGATGGGCGACGAGCAGTACTTC. Looking up the rest from reference TRBV30 and TRBJ2-7 gives the full variable domain: SQTIHQWPATLVQPVGSPLSLECTVEGTSNPNLYWYRQAAGRGLQLLFYSVGIGQISSEVPQNLSASRPQDRQFILSSKKLLLSDSGFYLCAWGMGDEQYFGPGTRLTVT.

The V call is TRBV27, the J call TRBJ2-1, with 7 bases matching TRBD2. The junction had 7 bases not matched to a gene; V was cut back by 6 bases and J by 5 bases. Germline-derived CDR1 and CDR2 are MNHEY and SMNVEV (reference sequence). The CDR3 runs 14 residues. The CDR3 sequence is CASSFRGTNNEQFF. The CDR3 DNA reads as TGTGCCAGCAGCTTCCGCGGGACTAACAATGAGCAGTTCTTC.

The chain combines TRBV25-1 with TRBJ2-3; the D gene is possibly TRBD1 (5 bases). CDR3 length: 15 amino acids. Germline CDR1 reads MGHDK; CDR2 reads SYGVNS. The V end lost 6 bases, the J end lost 4 bases, and 17 bases lay between the germline ends. In DNA form, the CDR3 reads TGTGCCAGCAGCAGAGGAGACAGTTGGGCAGATACGCAGTATTTT. Protein sequence: CASSRGDSWADTQYF.